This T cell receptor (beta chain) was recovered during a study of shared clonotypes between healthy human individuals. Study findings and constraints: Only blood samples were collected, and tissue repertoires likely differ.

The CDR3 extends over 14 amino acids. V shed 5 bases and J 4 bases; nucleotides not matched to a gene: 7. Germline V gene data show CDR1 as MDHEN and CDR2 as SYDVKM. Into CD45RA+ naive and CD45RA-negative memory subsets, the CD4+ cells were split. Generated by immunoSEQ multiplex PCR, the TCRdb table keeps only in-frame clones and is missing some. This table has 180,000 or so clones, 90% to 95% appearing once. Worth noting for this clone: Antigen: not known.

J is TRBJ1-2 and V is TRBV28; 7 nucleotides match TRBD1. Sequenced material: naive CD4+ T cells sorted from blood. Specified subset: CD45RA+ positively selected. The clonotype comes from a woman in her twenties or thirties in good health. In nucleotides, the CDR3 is TGTGCCAGCAGTACCCCAGGGGGGAGCTATGGCTACACCTTC. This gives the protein CASSTPGGSYGYTF.